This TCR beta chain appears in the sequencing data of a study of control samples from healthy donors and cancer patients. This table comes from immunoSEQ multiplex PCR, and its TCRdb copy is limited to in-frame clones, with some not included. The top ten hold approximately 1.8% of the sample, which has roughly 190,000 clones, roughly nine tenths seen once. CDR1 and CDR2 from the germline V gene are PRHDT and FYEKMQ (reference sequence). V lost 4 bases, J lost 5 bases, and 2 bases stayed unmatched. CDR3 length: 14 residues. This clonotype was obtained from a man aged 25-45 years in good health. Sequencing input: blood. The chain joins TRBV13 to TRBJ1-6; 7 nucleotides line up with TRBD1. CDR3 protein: CASSSGTDNSPLHF. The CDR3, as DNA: TGTGCCAGCAGCTCAGGGACAGATAATTCACCCCTCCACTTT.